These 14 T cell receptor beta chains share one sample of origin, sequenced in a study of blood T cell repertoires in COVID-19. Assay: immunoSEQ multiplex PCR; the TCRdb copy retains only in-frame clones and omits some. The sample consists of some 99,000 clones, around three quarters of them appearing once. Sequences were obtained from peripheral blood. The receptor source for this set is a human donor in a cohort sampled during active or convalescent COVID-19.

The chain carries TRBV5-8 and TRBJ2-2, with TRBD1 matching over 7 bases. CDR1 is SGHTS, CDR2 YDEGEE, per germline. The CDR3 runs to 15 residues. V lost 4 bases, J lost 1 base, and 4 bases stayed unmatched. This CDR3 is CASSQGQVNTGELFF. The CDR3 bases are TGTGCCAGCAGCCAAGGACAGGTGAACACCGGGGAGCTGTTTTTT.

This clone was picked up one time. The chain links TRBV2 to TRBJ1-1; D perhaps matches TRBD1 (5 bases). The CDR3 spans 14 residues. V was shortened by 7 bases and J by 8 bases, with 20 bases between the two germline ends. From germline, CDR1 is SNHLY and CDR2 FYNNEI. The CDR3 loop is CASTEDLGGTEAFF. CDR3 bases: TGTGCCAGCACGGAAGATTTGGGCGGGACCGAAGCTTTCTTT. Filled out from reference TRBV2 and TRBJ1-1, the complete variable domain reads EPEVTQTPSHQVTQMGQEVILRCVPISNHLYFYWYRQILGQKVEFLVSFYNNEISEKSEIFDDQFSVERPDGSNFTLKIRSTKLEDSAMYFCASTEDLGGTEAFFGQGTRLTVV.

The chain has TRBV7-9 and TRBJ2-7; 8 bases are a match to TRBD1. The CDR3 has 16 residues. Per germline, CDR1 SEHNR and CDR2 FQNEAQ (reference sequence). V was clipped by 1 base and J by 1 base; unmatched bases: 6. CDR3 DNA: TGTGCCAGCAGCTTAGGGACAGGGATTCATTCCTACGAGCAGTACTTC. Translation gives CASSLGTGIHSYEQYF.

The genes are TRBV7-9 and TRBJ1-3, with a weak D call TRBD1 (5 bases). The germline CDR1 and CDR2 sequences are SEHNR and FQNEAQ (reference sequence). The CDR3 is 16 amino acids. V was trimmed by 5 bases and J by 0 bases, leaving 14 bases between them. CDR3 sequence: CASSPRGRGSGNTIYF. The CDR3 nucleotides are TGTGCCAGCAGCCCCCGCGGGAGGGGCTCTGGAAACACCATATATTTT. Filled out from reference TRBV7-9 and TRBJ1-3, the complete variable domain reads DTGVSQNPRHKITKRGQNVTFRCDPISEHNRLYWYRQTLGQGPEFLTYFQNEAQLEKSRLLSDRFSAERPKGSFSTLEIQRTEQGDSAMYLCASSPRGRGSGNTIYFGEGSWLTVV.

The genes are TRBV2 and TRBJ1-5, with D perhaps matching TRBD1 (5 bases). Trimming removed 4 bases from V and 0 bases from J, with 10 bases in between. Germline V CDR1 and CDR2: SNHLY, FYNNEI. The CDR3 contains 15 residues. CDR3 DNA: TGTGCCAGCAGTGGGGGCACGCATAGCAATCAGCCCCAGCATTTT. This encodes CASSGGTHSNQPQHF.

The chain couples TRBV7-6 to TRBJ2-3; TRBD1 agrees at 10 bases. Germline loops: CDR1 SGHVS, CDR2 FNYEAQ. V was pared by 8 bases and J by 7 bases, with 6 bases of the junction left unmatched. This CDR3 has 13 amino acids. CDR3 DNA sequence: TGTGCCAGCTCGACAGGGGGCAGGAATACGCAGTATTTT. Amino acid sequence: CASSTGGRNTQYF. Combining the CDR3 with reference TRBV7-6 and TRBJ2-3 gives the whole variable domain GAGVSQSPRYKVTKRGQDVALRCDPISGHVSLYWYRQALGQGPEFLTYFNYEAQQDKSGLPNDRFSAERPEGSISTLTIQRTEQRDSAMYRCASSTGGRNTQYFGPGTRLTVL.

In nucleotides, the CDR3 is TGTGCCAGCAGCTTTAGGGAGGTGCAGTTCTTC. Its protein product is CASSFREVQFF. The chain recombines TRBV28 with TRBJ2-1; a possible D gene is TRBD2 (6 bases). This CDR3 is built from 11 residues. Germline CDR1 MDHEN, CDR2 SYDVKM. Trimming removed 6 bases at V and 12 bases at J, with 12 bases between.

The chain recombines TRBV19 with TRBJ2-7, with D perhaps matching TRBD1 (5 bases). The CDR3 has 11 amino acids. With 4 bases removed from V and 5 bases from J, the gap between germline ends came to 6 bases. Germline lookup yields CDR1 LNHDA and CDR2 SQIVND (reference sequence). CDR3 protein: CASSTGNEQYF. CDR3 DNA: TGTGCCAGTAGTACAGGGAACGAGCAGTACTTC. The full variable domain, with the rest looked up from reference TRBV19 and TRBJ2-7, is DGGITQSPKYLFRKEGQNVTLSCEQNLNHDAMYWYRQDPGQGLRLIYYSQIVNDFQKGDIAEGYSVSREKKESFPLTVTSAQKNPTAFYLCASSTGNEQYFGPGTRLTVT.

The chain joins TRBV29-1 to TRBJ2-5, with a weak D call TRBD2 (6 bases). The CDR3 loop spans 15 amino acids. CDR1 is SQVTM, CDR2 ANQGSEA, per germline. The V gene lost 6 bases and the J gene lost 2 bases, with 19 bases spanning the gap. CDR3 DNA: TGCAGCGTGGGAAGGGGCGGGGCAAGGCAAGAGACCCAGTACTTC. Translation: CSVGRGGARQETQYF.

DNA for the CDR3: TGTGCCACCACGAATTATAACAGTCCCGGACATCAATCTGGAAACACCATATATTTT. As protein: CATTNYNSPGHQSGNTIYF. This chain connects TRBV24-1 to TRBJ1-3, with a weak D call TRBD1 (5 bases). Germline CDR1 reads KGHDR; CDR2 reads SFDVKD. The CDR3 is 19 amino acids. The V end lost 8 bases, the J end lost 1 base, and 26 bases lay between the germline ends.

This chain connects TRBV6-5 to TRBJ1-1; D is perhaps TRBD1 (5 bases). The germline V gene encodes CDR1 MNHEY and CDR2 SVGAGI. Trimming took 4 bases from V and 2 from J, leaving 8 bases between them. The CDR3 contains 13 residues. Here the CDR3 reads CASSWGENTEAFF. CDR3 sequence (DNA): TGTGCCAGCAGTTGGGGGGAAAACACTGAAGCTTTCTTT.

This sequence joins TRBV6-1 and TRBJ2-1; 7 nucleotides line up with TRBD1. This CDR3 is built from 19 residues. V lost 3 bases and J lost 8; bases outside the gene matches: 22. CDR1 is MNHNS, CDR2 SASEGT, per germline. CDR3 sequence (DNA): TGTGCCAGCAGTGAGTTAGGGACAGTAATATACGGGGATCCGTATGAGCAGTTCTTC. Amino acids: CASSELGTVIYGDPYEQFF.

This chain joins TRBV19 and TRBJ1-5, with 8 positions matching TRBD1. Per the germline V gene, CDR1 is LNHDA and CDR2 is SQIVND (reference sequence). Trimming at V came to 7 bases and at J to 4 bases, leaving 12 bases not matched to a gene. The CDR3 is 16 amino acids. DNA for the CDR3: TGTGCCAGTATCCCTTTCTCAGGGGGCGCGAATCAGCCCCAGCATTTT. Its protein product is CASIPFSGGANQPQHF.

CDR3 DNA sequence: TGTGCCAGCAGCCCCGGGGGGGGGCCAGGGGAGACCCAGTACTTC. Its protein product is CASSPGGGPGETQYF. The chain is built from TRBV3-1 (or the pseudogene TRBV3-2) and TRBJ2-5; 8 positions match TRBD2. Trimming at V came to 4 bases and at J to 5 bases, leaving 9 bases not matched to a gene. This CDR3 comprises 15 residues. Germline V gives CDR1 LGHDT, CDR2 YNNKEL (reference sequence).